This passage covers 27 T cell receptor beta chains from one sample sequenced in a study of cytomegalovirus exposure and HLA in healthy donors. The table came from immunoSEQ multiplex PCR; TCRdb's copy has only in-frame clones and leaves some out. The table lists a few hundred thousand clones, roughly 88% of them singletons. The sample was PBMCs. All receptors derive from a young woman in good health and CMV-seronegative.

The CDR3: CASSLVDRGNEQYF. The CDR3, as DNA: TGTGCCAGCAGCTTAGTTGACAGGGGGAACGAGCAGTACTTC. The chain carries TRBV7-9 and TRBJ2-7, with 9 bases fitting TRBD1. This CDR3 is built from 14 residues. Looked up from germline, CDR1 is SEHNR and CDR2 is FQNEAQ (reference sequence). Unmatched junction bases numbered 3, after V lost 1 base and J lost 5 bases.

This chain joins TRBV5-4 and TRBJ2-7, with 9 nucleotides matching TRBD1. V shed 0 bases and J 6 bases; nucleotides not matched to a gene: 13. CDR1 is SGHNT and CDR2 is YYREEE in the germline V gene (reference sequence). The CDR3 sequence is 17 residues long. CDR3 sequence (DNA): TGTGCCAGCAGCTTGGGGGGGACAGGGACAGGGATCGTCGAGCAGTACTTC. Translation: CASSLGGTGTGIVEQYF.

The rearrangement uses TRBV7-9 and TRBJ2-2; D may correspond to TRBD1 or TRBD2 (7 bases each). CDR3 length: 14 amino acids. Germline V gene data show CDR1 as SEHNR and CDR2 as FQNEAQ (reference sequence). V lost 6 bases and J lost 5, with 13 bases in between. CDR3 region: CASRPQGGTGELFF. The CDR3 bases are TGTGCCAGCAGACCGCAGGGGGGGACCGGGGAGCTGTTTTTT.

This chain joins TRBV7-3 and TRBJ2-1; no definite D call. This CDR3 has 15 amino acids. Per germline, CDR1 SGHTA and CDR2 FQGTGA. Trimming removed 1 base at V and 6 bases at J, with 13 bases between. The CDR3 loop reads CASSLNRWVGNEQFF. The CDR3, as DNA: TGTGCCAGCAGCTTAAACCGTTGGGTCGGCAATGAGCAGTTCTTC.

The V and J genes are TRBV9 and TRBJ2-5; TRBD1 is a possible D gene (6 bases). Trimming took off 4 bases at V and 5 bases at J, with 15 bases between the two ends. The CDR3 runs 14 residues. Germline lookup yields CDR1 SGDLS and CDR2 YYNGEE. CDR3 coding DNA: TGTGCCAGCAGCTTACAGGGTTCTCACGAGACCCAGTACTTC. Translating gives CASSLQGSHETQYF.

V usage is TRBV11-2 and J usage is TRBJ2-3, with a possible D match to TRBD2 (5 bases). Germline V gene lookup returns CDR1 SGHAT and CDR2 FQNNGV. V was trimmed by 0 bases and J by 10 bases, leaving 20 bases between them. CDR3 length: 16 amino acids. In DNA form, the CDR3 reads TGTGCCAGCAGCTTAGATCACGGTACTGGAGCCGGGGCGCAGTATTTT. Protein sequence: CASSLDHGTGAGAQYF.

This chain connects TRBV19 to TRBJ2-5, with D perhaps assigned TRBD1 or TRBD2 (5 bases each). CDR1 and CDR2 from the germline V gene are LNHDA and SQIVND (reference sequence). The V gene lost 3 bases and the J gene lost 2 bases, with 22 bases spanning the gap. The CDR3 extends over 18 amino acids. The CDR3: CASSIPGDLVTVQETQYF. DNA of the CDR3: TGTGCCAGTAGTATCCCCGGGGACCTAGTAACCGTACAAGAGACCCAGTACTTC.

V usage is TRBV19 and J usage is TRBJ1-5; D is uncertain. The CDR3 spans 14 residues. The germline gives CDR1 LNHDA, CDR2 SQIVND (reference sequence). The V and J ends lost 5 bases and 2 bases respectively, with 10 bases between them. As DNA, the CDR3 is TGTGCCAGTAGTTTAATCGGAGGCAATCAGCCCCAGCATTTT. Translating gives CASSLIGGNQPQHF.

CDR3 sequence reads: CASSLMMGEQYF. CDR3 DNA: TGTGCCAGCAGTTTAATGATGGGAGAGCAGTACTTC. V is TRBV28 and J is TRBJ2-7, with D uncertain. Germline V gene data show CDR1 as MDHEN and CDR2 as SYDVKM. V was clipped by 2 bases and J by 7 bases, with 9 bases between them. This CDR3 has 12 amino acids.

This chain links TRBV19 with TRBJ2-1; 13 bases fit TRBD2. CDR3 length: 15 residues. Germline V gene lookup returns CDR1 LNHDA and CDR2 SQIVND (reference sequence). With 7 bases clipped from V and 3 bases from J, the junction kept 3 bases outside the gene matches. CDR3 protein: CASMGLAGYYNEQFF. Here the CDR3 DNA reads TGTGCCAGTATGGGACTAGCGGGATACTACAATGAGCAGTTCTTC. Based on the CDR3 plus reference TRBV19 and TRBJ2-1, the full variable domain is DGGITQSPKYLFRKEGQNVTLSCEQNLNHDAMYWYRQDPGQGLRLIYYSQIVNDFQKGDIAEGYSVSREKKESFPLTVTSAQKNPTAFYLCASMGLAGYYNEQFFGPGTRLTVL.

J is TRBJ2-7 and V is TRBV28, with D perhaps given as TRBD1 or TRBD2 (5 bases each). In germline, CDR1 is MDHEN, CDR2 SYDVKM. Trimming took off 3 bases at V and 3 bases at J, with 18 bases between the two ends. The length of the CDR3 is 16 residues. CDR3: CASSLRGMAWDYEQYF. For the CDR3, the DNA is TGTGCCAGCAGTTTGAGGGGTATGGCGTGGGACTACGAGCAGTACTTC.

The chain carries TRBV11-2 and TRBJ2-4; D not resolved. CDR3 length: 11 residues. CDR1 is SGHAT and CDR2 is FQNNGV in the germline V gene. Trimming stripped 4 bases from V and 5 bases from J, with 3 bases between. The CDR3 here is CASSSENIQYF. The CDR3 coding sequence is TGTGCCAGCAGCTCTGAAAACATTCAGTACTTC.

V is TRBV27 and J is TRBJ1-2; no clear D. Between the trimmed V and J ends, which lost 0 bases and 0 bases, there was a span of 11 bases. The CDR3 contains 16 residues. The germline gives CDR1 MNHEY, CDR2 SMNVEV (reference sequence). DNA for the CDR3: TGTGCCAGCAGTTTATCCGTGGGAAATTCTAACTATGGCTACACCTTC. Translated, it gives CASSLSVGNSNYGYTF.

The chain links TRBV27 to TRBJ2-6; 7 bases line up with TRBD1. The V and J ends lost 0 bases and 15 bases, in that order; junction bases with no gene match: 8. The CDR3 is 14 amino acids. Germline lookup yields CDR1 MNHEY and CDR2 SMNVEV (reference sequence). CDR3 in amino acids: CASSLSSWDSGLTF. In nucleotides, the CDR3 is TGTGCCAGCAGTTTATCTTCATGGGACAGCGGCCTGACTTTC. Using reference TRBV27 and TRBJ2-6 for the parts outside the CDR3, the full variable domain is EAQVTQNPRYLITVTGKKLTVTCSQNMNHEYMSWYRQDPGLGLRQIYYSMNVEVTDKGDVPEGYKVSRKEKRNFPLILESPSPNQTSLYFCASSLSSWDSGLTFGAGSRLTVL.

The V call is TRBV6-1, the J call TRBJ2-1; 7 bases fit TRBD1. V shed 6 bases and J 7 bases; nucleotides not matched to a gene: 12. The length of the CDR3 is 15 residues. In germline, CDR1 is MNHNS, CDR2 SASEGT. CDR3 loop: CASRTTGVIGNEQFF. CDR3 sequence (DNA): TGTGCCAGCAGGACTACAGGGGTGATAGGGAATGAGCAGTTCTTC.

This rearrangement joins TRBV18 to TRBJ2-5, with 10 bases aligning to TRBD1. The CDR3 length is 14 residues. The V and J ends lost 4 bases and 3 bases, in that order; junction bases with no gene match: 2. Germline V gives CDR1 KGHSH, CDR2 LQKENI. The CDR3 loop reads CASSLGTGEETQYF. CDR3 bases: TGTGCCAGCTCACTTGGGACAGGGGAAGAGACCCAGTACTTC.

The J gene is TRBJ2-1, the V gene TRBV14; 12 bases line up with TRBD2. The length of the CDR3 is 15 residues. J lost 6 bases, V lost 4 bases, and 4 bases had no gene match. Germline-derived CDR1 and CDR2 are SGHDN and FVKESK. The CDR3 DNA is TGTGCCAGCAGCCTCTGGACTAGCGGGATCAATGAGCAGTTCTTC. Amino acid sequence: CASSLWTSGINEQFF.

The CDR3 reads CASSNRGYGGPEAFF. Written as DNA, the CDR3 is TGTGCCAGCAGCAACCGGGGGTACGGGGGCCCTGAAGCTTTCTTT. This rearrangement joins TRBV6-5 to TRBJ1-1; possibly TRBD1 for D (6 bases). The CDR3 has 15 residues. The V gene lost 6 bases and the J gene lost 6 bases, with 20 bases spanning the gap. The germline gives CDR1 MNHEY, CDR2 SVGAGI.

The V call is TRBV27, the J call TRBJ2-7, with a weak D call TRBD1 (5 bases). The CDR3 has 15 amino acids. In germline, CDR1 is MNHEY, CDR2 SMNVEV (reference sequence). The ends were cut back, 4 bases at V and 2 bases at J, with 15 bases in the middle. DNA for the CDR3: TGTGCCAGCAGTTCCACCTCCGCAGGGCCCTACGAGCAGTACTTC. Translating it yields CASSSTSAGPYEQYF.

CDR3 sequence: CASSQRLVLLGNEQFF. The CDR3 region has the DNA TGTGCCAGCAGTCAGAGACTAGTTTTATTGGGAAATGAGCAGTTCTTC. The chain recombines TRBV28 with TRBJ2-1; maybe TRBD2 (6 bases). Germline assignment: CDR1 MDHEN and CDR2 SYDVKM. The CDR3 contains 16 residues. V dropped 5 bases and J dropped 7 bases, with 21 bases sitting between them.

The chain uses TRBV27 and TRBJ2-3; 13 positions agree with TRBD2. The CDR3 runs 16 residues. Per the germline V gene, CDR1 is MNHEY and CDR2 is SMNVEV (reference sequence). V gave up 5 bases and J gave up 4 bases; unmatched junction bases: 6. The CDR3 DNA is TGTGCCAGCAGTCTCGGACTAGCGGGAGTCGCAGATACGCAGTATTTT. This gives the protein CASSLGLAGVADTQYF.

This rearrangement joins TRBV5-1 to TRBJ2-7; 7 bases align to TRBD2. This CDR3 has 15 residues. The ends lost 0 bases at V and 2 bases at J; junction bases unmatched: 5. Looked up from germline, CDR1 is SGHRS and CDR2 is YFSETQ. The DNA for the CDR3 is TGCGCCAGCAGCTTGGAGCCAGCGGGAACCTACGAGCAGTACTTC. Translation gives CASSLEPAGTYEQYF.

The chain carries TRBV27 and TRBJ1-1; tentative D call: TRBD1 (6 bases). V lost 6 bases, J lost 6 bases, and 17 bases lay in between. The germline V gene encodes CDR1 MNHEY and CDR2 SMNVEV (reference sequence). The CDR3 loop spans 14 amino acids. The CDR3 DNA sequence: TGTGCCAGCAGGTCAACAGGGACGGTCGCTGAAGCTTTCTTT. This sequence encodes CASRSTGTVAEAFF.

The CDR3 coding sequence is TGTGCCAGCAGGGACGGACTCTCCTACGAGCAGTACTTC. This sequence encodes CASRDGLSYEQYF. V and J are TRBV2 and TRBJ2-7; D is perhaps TRBD2 (5 bases). CDR1 and CDR2 from the germline V gene are SNHLY and FYNNEI. This CDR3 contains 13 residues. Trimming pared 6 bases from V and 0 bases from J, leaving 9 bases between. The variable domain in full, completed from reference TRBV2 and TRBJ2-7, reads EPEVTQTPSHQVTQMGQEVILRCVPISNHLYFYWYRQILGQKVEFLVSFYNNEISEKSEIFDDQFSVERPDGSNFTLKIRSTKLEDSAMYFCASRDGLSYEQYFGPGTRLTVT.

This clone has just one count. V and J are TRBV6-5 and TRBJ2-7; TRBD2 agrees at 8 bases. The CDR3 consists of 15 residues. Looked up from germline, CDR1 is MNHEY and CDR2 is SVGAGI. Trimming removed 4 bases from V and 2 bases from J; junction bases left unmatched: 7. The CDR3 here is CASSWGAGDTYEQYF. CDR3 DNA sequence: TGTGCCAGCAGTTGGGGAGCGGGGGACACCTACGAGCAGTACTTC.

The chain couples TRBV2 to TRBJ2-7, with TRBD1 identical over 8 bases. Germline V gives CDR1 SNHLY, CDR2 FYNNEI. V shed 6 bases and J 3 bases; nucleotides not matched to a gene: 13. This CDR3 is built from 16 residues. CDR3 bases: TGTGCCAGCAGCGGAGGACAGGGTAAACCCCACTACGAGCAGTACTTC. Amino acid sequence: CASSGGQGKPHYEQYF.

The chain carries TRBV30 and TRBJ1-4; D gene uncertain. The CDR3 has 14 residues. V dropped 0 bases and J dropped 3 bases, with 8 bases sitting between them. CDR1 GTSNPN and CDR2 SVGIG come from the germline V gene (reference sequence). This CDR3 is CAWSVGRPNEKLFF. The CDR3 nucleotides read TGTGCCTGGAGTGTTGGGCGGCCTAATGAAAAACTGTTTTTT.